Each of the 22 T cell receptor beta chains below was sequenced from the same sample in a study of T-cell memory formation after mild COVID-19. Each CDR3 protein gets one entry after TCRdb re-called the 5' RACE reads with MiXCR. Of roughly 110,000 distinct CDR3 sequences in the sample, 20% to 25% were seen once. Material for sequencing was PBMCs or a T cell subset sorted from them (not recorded which). The source of these receptors is a man aged 18 to 30 who had mild COVID-19 (a few samples of this study predate the infection). Cell type and time point are not known.

There are a few counts of this clonotype. In DNA, the CDR3 is TGTGCCAGCAGCTTACAGGGGGCAGATACGCAGTATTTT. The encoded protein is CASSLQGADTQYF. The chain links TRBV11-2 to TRBJ2-3; TRBD1 matches at 7 bases. V trimming: 2 bases; J trimming: 4 bases; junction bases outside the gene matches: 0. Germline loops: CDR1 SGHAT, CDR2 FQNNGV. The CDR3 totals 13 residues.

This clonotype has at least ten counts. The V call is TRBV7-2, the J call TRBJ1-5, with D possibly matching TRBD1 (6 bases). The V end lost 3 bases, the J end lost 1 base, and 16 bases lay between the germline ends. CDR1 and CDR2 from the germline V gene are SGHTA and FQGNSA. This CDR3 comprises 17 residues. The CDR3 reads CASSLWHSGQSNQPQHF. For the CDR3, the DNA is TGTGCCAGCAGCTTGTGGCACTCGGGACAAAGCAATCAGCCCCAGCATTTT.

The chain recombines TRBV20-1 with TRBJ2-3; D is unresolved. CDR1 and CDR2 from the germline V gene are DFQATT and SNEGSKA (reference sequence). V was shortened by 1 base and J by 0 bases, with 8 bases between the two germline ends. The CDR3 length is 14 residues. For the CDR3, the DNA is TGCAGTGCTAGAGGTCTTACTAGCACAGATACGCAGTATTTT. Amino acid sequence: CSARGLTSTDTQYF.

The chain is built from TRBV7-2 and TRBJ2-3; D might be TRBD2 (6 bases). This CDR3 is built from 15 residues. CDR1 and CDR2 (germline): SGHTA, FQGNSA. Between the trimmed V and J ends, which lost 2 bases and 1 base, there was a span of 10 bases. The CDR3 here is CASSLHPSGTDTQYF. The DNA of the CDR3 is TGTGCCAGCAGCTTACATCCTAGCGGCACAGATACGCAGTATTTT. Full variable domain (outside the CDR3, taken from reference TRBV7-2 and TRBJ2-3): GAGVSQSPSNKVTEKGKDVELRCDPISGHTALYWYRQSLGQGLEFLIYFQGNSAPDKSGLPSDRFSAERTGGSVSTLTIQRTQQEDSAVYLCASSLHPSGTDTQYFGPGTRLTVL.

V gene TRBV28 combines with J gene TRBJ2-7; unclear D gene. This CDR3 has 14 amino acids. Germline CDR1 is MDHEN and CDR2 is SYDVKM. Trimming took off 1 base at V and 2 bases at J, with 9 bases between the two ends. CDR3 protein: CASSLLGRTYEQYV. The CDR3 DNA follows: TGTGCCAGCAGTTTATTAGGCAGGACCTACGAGCAGTACGTC.

This clonotype was found a few times. The V call is TRBV28, the J call TRBJ1-6; D perhaps matches TRBD1 (6 bases). V was cut by 6 bases and J by 4 bases, with 19 bases left in between. Germline-derived CDR1 and CDR2 are MDHEN and SYDVKM. The CDR3 is made up of 17 amino acids. The CDR3 DNA reads TGTGCCAGCAGCACCACCGACAGGTCGGGGTATAATTCACCCCTCCACTTT. The encoded protein is CASSTTDRSGYNSPLHF.

This clonotype came up a few times. V and J are TRBV5-1 and TRBJ1-1; possibly TRBD1 for D (5 bases). The V and J ends lost 0 bases and 5 bases respectively, with 8 bases between them. CDR3 size: 13 residues. Germline V CDR1 and CDR2: SGHRS, YFSETQ. CDR3 region: CASSLVWGTEAFF. The CDR3 nucleotides are TGCGCCAGCAGCTTGGTGTGGGGGACTGAAGCTTTCTTT.

The chain links TRBV7-9 to TRBJ1-6, with D possibly being TRBD1 (5 bases). The germline CDR1 and CDR2 sequences are SEHNR and FQNEAQ (reference sequence). V was trimmed by 8 bases and J by 8 bases, leaving 10 bases between them. The CDR3 consists of 12 residues. The DNA of the CDR3 is TGTGCCAGCGATATGGGGGATTCACCCCTCCACTTT. This translates into CASDMGDSPLHF.

This clonotype was observed a handful of times. V gene TRBV6-5 combines with J gene TRBJ2-7, with D maybe TRBD1 (5 bases). The CDR3 contains 12 residues. Germline CDR1 MNHEY, CDR2 SVGAGI. Trimming left V 6 bases short and J 3 bases short, with 9 bases between. The CDR3 region has the DNA TGTGCCAGCAGCGATGACAGCTACGAGCAGTACTTC. Translation: CASSDDSYEQYF.

The chain combines TRBV7-2 with TRBJ2-3; no firm D call. The CDR3 consists of 12 residues. Germline-derived CDR1 and CDR2 are SGHTA and FQGNSA. The germline V and J ends were trimmed by 7 bases and 6 bases, with 11 bases remaining between them. The CDR3 coding sequence is TGTGCCAGCACCGCACCCGGGGATACGCAGTATTTT. Its translation: CASTAPGDTQYF.

Only a few counts were recorded for this clonotype. The chain carries TRBV4-3 and TRBJ2-3; D is possibly TRBD1 (6 bases). Trimming cost V 4 bases and J 4 bases, with 15 bases left between them. The CDR3 runs 15 residues. Germline CDR1 LGHNA, CDR2 YSLEER. Written as DNA, the CDR3 is TGCGCCAGCAGCCCACAGGGATGGCCTCCAGATACGCAGTATTTT. It codes for CASSPQGWPPDTQYF.

There are a few counts of this clonotype. This chain connects TRBV11-2 to TRBJ1-4; a weak D match, TRBD1 (5 bases). This CDR3 contains 12 residues. The ends were cut back, 6 bases at V and 10 bases at J, with 12 bases in the middle. The germline gives CDR1 SGHAT, CDR2 FQNNGV. The CDR3 DNA reads as TGTGCCAGCAGGCCTTTTGGGGGAAAACTGTTTTTT. The encoded protein is CASRPFGGKLFF.

This chain links TRBV9 with TRBJ2-1, with 8 bases matching TRBD1. CDR1 SGDLS and CDR2 YYNGEE come from the germline V gene. After removal of 9 bases from V and 5 bases from J, the junction contained 7 bases not matched to a gene. The CDR3 is made up of 13 amino acids. CDR3 loop: CATNRGFDNEQFF. In nucleotides, the CDR3 is TGTGCCACAAACAGGGGGTTCGACAATGAGCAGTTCTTC.

The rearrangement uses TRBV4-1 and TRBJ2-7; perhaps TRBD2 as D (5 bases). CDR1 and CDR2 from the germline V gene are MGHRA and YSYEKL. CDR3 length: 12 residues. V was pared by 1 base and J by 6 bases, with 7 bases between. DNA for the CDR3: TGCGCCAGCAGCCAAGCCGGAGGCGAGCAGTACGTC. This translates into CASSQAGGEQYV.

The chain uses TRBV10-3 and TRBJ2-3, with 9 bases aligning to TRBD2. The CDR3 loop spans 15 amino acids. The germline V gene encodes CDR1 ENHRY and CDR2 SYGVKD. V lost 4 bases and J lost 2; bases outside the gene matches: 4. The CDR3 bases are TGTGCCATCAGTGGGACTAGCGTCGACACAGATACGCAGTATTTT. Translating it yields CAISGTSVDTDTQYF.

The genes are TRBV19 and TRBJ1-2; 9 positions agree with TRBD1. The germline V gene has CDR1 LNHDA and CDR2 SQIVND (reference sequence). The CDR3 runs 19 residues. V dropped 6 bases and J dropped 0; count of bases not matched to a gene: 17. The CDR3 nucleotides read TGTGCCAGTAGAGATAACGAGGCGGGACAGGGACCCTCTAACTATGGCTACACCTTC. Residues: CASRDNEAGQGPSNYGYTF.

J is TRBJ2-1 and V is TRBV4-2; the match to TRBD2 covers 11 bases. V lost 1 base, J lost 4 bases, and 6 bases stayed unmatched. Per the germline V gene, CDR1 is LGHNA and CDR2 is YNFKEQ. The CDR3 has 17 residues. CDR3 region: CASSQAPSGGTYNEQFF. The CDR3 DNA is TGTGCCAGCAGCCAAGCTCCTAGCGGGGGGACTTACAATGAGCAGTTCTTC.

This clonotype was picked up a small number of times. This chain connects TRBV29-1 to TRBJ2-5; a weak D match, TRBD1 (6 bases). Trimming took 4 bases from V and 6 from J, leaving 18 bases between them. The CDR3 is made up of 14 amino acids. The germline V gene encodes CDR1 SQVTM and CDR2 ANQGSEA. CDR3 DNA sequence: TGCAGCGTTGGGGACAACAGGGTGTTGAAGACCCAGTACTTC. Translation: CSVGDNRVLKTQYF.

The rearrangement joins TRBV6-5 to TRBJ2-2; 7 bases are a match to TRBD1. Germline V lookup: CDR1 MNHEY, CDR2 SVGAGI. The CDR3 is made up of 15 amino acids. Losses at the gene ends were 4 bases for V and 1 base for J; bases not matched to a gene: 3. CDR3 loop: CASSSRQGNTGELFF. The CDR3 coding sequence is TGTGCCAGCAGTTCCCGACAGGGGAACACCGGGGAGCTGTTTTTT.

This clonotype has a handful of counts. J is TRBJ1-4 and V is TRBV4-3; no clear D gene. Trimming cost V 0 bases and J 5 bases, with 13 bases left between them. The CDR3 sequence is 16 residues long. CDR1 is LGHNA, CDR2 YSLEER, per germline. The CDR3 sequence: CASSQDSLGRNEKLFF. For the CDR3, the DNA is TGCGCCAGCAGCCAAGATTCTTTAGGGCGAAATGAAAAACTGTTTTTT.

CDR3 residues: CASSRGQGAFDEQFF. In DNA form, the CDR3 reads TGTGCCAGCAGCCGTGGACAGGGGGCTTTCGATGAGCAGTTCTTC. V usage is TRBV7-3 and J usage is TRBJ2-1; 11 bases map to TRBD1. V was pared by 5 bases and J by 8 bases, with 8 bases of the junction left unmatched. The CDR3 has 15 amino acids. Germline loops: CDR1 SGHTA, CDR2 FQGTGA.

This clonotype appeared many times. This chain uses TRBV5-4 with TRBJ2-1, with TRBD2 identical over 11 bases. The CDR3 consists of 16 residues. V lost 4 bases to trimming and J lost 3 bases; unmatched junction nucleotides: 6. Germline V gene lookup returns CDR1 SGHNT and CDR2 YYREEE (reference sequence). For the CDR3, the DNA is TGTGCCAGCAGCCCCACTAGCGGGGGCCACTACAATGAGCAGTTCTTC. It yields the protein CASSPTSGGHYNEQFF.